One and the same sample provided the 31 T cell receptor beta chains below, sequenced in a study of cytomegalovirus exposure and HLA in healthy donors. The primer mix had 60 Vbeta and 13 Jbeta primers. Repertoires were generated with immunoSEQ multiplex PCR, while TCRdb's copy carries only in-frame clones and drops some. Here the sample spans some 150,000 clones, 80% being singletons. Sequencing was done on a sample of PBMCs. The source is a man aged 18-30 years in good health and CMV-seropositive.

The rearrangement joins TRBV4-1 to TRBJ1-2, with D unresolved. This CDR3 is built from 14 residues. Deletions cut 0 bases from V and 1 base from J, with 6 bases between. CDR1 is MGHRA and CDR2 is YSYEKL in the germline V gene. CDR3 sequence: CASSQDRGNYGYTF. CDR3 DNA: TGCGCCAGCAGCCAAGATCGGGGTAACTATGGCTACACCTTC.

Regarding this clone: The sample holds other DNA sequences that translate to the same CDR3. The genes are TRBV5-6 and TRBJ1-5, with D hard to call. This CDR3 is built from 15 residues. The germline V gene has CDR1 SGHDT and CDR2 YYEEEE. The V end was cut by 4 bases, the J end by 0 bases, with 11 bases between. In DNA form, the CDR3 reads TGTGCCAGCAGCCAACGAGGTTCTAGCAATCAGCCCCAGCATTTT. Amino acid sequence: CASSQRGSSNQPQHF.

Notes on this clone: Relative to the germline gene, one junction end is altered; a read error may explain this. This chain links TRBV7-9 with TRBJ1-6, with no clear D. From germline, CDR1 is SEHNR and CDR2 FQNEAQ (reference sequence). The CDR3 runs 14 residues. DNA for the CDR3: TGTGCCAGCAGCGCGATATACGGAGATTCACCCCCCCACTTT. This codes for CASSAIYGDSPPHF.

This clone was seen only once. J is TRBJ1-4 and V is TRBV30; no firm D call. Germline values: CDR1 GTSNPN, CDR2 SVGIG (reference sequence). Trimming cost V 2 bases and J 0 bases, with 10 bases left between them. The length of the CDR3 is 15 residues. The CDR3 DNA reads TGTGCCTGGAGTCCCTTGTCCGCAACTAATGAAAAACTGTTTTTT. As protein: CAWSPLSATNEKLFF.

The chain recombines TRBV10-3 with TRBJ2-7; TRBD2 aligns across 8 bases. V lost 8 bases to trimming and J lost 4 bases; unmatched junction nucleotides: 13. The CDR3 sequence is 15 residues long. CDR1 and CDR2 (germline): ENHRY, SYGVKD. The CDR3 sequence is CAISYLAGKGYEQYF. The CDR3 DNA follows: TGTGCCATCTCTTACTTAGCGGGGAAAGGTTACGAGCAGTACTTC.

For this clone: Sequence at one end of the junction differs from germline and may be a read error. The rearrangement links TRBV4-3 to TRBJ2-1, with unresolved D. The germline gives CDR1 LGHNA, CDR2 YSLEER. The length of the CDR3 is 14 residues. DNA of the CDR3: TGCGCCAGCAGCCAAGCACTCCCTCCGGGTGAGCAGCTCTTC. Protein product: CASSQALPPGEQLF.

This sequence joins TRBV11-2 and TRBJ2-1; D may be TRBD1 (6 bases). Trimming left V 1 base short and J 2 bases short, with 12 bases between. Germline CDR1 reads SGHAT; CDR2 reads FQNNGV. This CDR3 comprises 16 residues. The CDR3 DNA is TGTGCCAGCAGCTTAGGTAGGGGGAAGACCTACAATGAGCAGTTCTTC. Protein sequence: CASSLGRGKTYNEQFF.

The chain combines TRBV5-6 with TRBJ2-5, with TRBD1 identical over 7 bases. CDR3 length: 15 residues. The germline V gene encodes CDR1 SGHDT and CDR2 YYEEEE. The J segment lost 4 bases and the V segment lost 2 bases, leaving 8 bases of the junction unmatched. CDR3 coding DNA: TGTGCCAGCAGCTTCCGACAGGGAAGTCGAGAGACCCAGTACTTC. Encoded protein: CASSFRQGSRETQYF.

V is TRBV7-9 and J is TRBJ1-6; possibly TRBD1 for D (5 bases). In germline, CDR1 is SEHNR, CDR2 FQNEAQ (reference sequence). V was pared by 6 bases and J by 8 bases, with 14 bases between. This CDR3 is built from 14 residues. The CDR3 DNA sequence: TGTGCCAGCAGTCCCCGGGGGGGGGATTCACCCCTCCACTTT. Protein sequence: CASSPRGGDSPLHF.

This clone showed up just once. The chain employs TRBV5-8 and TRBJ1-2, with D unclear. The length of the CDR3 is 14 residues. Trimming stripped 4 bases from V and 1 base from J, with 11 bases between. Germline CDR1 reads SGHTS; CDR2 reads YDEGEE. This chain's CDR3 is CASSLEPHNYGYTF. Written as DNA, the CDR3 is TGTGCCAGCAGCCTTGAGCCTCATAACTATGGCTACACCTTC.

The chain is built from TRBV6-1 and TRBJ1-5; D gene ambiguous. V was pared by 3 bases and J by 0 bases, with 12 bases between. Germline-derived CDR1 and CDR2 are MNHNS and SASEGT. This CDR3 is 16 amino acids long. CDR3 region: CASSDTVPYSNQPQHF. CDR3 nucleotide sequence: TGTGCCAGCAGTGACACAGTACCATATAGCAATCAGCCCCAGCATTTT.

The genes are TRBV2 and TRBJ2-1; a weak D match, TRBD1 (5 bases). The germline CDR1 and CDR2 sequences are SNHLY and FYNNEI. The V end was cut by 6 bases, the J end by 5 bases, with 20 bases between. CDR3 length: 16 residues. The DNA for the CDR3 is TGTGCCAGCAGGGACCCCCCCGGCAGGGCGGACAATGAGCAGTTCTTC. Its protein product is CASRDPPGRADNEQFF.

CDR3 residues: CASSPLSTGNTEAFF. CDR3 DNA sequence: TGCGCCAGCAGCCCGCTCTCGACAGGGAACACTGAAGCTTTCTTT. The gene calls are TRBV5-1 and TRBJ1-1; D may be TRBD1 (6 bases). The V and J ends lost 4 bases and 1 base respectively, with 14 bases between them. This CDR3 has 15 residues. The germline V gene has CDR1 SGHRS and CDR2 YFSETQ.

CDR3 in DNA: TGTGCCATCAGTGGGGACAGGGGGAACACTGAAGCTTTCTTT. This gives the protein CAISGDRGNTEAFF. This chain connects TRBV10-3 to TRBJ1-1; TRBD1 agrees at 10 bases. Germline lookup yields CDR1 ENHRY and CDR2 SYGVKD. This CDR3 region has 14 residues. V lost 4 bases, J lost 1 base, and 0 bases stayed unmatched.

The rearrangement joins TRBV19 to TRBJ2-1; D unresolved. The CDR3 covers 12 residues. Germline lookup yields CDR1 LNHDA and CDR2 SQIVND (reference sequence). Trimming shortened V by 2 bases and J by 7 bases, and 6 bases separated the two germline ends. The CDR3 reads CASSISFNEQFF. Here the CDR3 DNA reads TGTGCCAGTAGTATATCCTTTAATGAGCAGTTCTTC.

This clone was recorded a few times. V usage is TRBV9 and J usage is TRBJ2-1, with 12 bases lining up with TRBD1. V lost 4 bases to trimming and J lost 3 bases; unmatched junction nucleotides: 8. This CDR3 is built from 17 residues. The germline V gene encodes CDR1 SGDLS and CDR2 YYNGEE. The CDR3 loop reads CASSQGTGGAYYNEQFF. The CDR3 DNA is TGTGCCAGCAGCCAGGGGACAGGGGGCGCTTACTACAATGAGCAGTTCTTC.

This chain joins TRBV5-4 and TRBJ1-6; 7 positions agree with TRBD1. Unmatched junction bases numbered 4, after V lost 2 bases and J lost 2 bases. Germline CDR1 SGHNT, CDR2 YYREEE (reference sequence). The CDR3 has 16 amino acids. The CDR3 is CASSLGDRAYNSPLHF. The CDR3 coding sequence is TGTGCCAGCAGCTTAGGAGACAGGGCCTATAATTCACCCCTCCACTTT.

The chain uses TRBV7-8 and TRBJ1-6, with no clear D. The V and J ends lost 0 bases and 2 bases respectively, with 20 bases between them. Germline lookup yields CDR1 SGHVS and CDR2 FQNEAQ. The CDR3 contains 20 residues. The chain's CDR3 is CASSLAPYRRSRTYNSPLHF. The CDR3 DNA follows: TGTGCCAGCAGCTTAGCGCCCTATAGGAGGTCAAGGACCTATAATTCACCCCTCCACTTT.

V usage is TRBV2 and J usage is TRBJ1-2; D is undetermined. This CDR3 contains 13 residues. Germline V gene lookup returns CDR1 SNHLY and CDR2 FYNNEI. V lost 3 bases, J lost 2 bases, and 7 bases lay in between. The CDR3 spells CASSDKRNYGYTF. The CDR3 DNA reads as TGTGCCAGCAGTGATAAGAGAAACTATGGCTACACCTTC.

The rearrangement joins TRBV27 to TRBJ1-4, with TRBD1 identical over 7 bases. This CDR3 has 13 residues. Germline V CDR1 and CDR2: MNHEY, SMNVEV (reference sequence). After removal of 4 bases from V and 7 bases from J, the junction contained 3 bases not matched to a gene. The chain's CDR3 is CASSSNRGEKLFF. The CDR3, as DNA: TGTGCCAGCAGTTCGAACAGGGGTGAAAAACTGTTTTTT.

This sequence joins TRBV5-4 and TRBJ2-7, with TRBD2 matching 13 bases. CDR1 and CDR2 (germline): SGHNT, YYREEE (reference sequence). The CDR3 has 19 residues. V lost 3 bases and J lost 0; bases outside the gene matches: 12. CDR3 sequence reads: CASSSGDGTSGINSYEQYF. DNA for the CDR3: TGTGCCAGCAGCTCAGGTGACGGGACTAGCGGGATTAACTCCTACGAGCAGTACTTC.

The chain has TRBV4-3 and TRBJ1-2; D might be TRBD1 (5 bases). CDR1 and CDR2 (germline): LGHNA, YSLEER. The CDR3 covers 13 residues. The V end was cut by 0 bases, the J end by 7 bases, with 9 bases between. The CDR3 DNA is TGCGCCAGCAGCCAAGATGGGGCGGCTGGCTACACCTTC. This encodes CASSQDGAAGYTF.

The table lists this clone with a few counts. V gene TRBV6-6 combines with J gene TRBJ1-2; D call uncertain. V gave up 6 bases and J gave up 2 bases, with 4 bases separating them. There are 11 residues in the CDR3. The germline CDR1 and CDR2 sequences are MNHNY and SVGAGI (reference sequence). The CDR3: CASSQNYGYTF. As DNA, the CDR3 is TGTGCCAGCAGCCAGAACTATGGCTACACCTTC.

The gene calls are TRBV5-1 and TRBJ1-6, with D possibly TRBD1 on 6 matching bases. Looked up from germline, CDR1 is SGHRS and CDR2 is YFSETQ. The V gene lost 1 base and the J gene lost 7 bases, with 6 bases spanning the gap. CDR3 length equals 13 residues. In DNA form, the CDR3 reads TGCGCCAGCAGCTTGCAGGGGAATTCACCCCTCCACTTT. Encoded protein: CASSLQGNSPLHF.

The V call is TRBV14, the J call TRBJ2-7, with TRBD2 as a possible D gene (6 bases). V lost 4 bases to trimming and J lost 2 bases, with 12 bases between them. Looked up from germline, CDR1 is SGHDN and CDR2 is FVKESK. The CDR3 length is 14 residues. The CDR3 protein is CASSLRDLAYEQYF. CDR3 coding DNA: TGTGCCAGCAGCCTCCGGGACTTAGCCTACGAGCAGTACTTC.

CDR3 loop: CASSGWDSIGSGANVLTF. DNA of the CDR3: TGTGCCAGCAGTGGTTGGGACAGTATCGGCTCTGGGGCCAACGTCCTGACTTTC. The rearrangement links TRBV25-1 to TRBJ2-6, with 7 bases identical to TRBD1. The length of the CDR3 is 18 residues. Germline CDR1 reads MGHDK; CDR2 reads SYGVNS. Unmatched junction bases numbered 9, after V lost 4 bases and J lost 0 bases.

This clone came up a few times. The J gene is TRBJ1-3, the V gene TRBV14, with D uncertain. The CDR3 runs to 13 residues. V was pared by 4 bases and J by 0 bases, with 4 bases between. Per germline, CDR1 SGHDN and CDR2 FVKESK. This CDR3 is CASSLLSGNTIYF. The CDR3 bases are TGTGCCAGCAGCCTACTCTCTGGAAACACCATATATTTT.

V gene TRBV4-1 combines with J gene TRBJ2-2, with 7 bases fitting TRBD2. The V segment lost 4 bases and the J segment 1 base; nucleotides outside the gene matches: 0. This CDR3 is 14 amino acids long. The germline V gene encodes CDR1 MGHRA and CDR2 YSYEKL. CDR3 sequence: CASSLAGNTGELFF. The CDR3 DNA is TGCGCCAGCAGCCTAGCGGGGAACACCGGGGAGCTGTTTTTT.

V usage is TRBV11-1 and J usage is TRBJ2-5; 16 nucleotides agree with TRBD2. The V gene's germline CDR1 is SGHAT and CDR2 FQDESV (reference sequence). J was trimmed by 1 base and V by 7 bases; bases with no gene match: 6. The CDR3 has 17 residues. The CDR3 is CASTHGTSGGAQETQYF. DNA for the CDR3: TGTGCCAGCACCCACGGGACTAGCGGGGGGGCCCAAGAGACCCAGTACTTC.

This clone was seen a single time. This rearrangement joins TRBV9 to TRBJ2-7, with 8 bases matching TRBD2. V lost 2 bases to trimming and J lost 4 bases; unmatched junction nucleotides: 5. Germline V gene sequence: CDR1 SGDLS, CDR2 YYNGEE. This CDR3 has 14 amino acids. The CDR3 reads CASSVSGGSYEQYF. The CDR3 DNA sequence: TGTGCCAGCAGCGTGAGCGGGGGATCTTACGAGCAGTACTTC.

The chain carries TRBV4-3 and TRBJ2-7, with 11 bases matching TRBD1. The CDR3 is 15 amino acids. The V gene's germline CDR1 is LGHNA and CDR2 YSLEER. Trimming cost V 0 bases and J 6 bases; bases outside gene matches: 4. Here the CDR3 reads CASSQDLGQGAEQYF. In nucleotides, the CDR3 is TGCGCCAGCAGCCAAGATTTAGGACAGGGGGCCGAGCAGTACTTC.